The next 10 T cell receptor beta chains were all read from a single sample in a study of blood T cells in healthy people across ages (dated by TCRdb to the mid-2010s). The library came from 5' RACE. Data came from an Illumina HiSeq 2500. A second PCR of about 7 to 12 cycles was run with a J-beta primer mix and a sample-barcoded 5' primer. Clones were called with MiXCR by TCRdb after fastp trimmed the public reads at Q25, and only in-frame beta chains were retained. CDR3 protein duplicates are merged, each entry listing the most common genes and DNA. Within this sample are about 1.8 million distinct CDR3 sequences, with just under 50% of them counted one time only. The ten largest clones take up about 2.1% of the sample. The sample consisted of blood. The source of these receptors is a woman in her forties in good health.

This clonotype was seen a few times. The J gene is TRBJ2-5, the V gene TRBV6-2 or TRBV6-3, with D hard to call. V lost 6 bases and J lost 4, with 12 bases in between. CDR3 length: 13 amino acids. Germline CDR1 reads MNHEY; CDR2 reads SVGEGT. The CDR3 spells CASRDPTPETQYF. CDR3 sequence (DNA): TGTGCCAGCAGAGACCCTACCCCAGAGACCCAGTACTTC.

The J gene is TRBJ1-2, the V gene TRBV5-1; no reliable D call. Trimming removed 1 base from V and 12 bases from J, with 19 bases in between. CDR1 and CDR2 from the germline V gene are SGHRS and YFSETQ. CDR3 size: 14 residues. The CDR3 DNA is TGCGCCAGCAGCTTGATGGTGCAGGCGGGCGGCCACACCTTC. It translates to CASSLMVQAGGHTF.

This clonotype occurred many times. The CDR3 region has the DNA TGTGCCAGCAGCGCAACAGGGGAGAGAGAGACCCAGTACTTC. It specifies CASSATGERETQYF. The gene calls are TRBV11-2 and TRBJ2-5; 7 bases are a match to TRBD1. Germline V lookup: CDR1 SGHAT, CDR2 FQNNGV. V dropped 5 bases and J dropped 4; count of bases not matched to a gene: 7. The CDR3 has 14 residues.

The chain carries TRBV6-2 or TRBV6-3 and TRBJ2-7; D perhaps matches TRBD2 (6 bases). Germline V gene data show CDR1 as MNHEY and CDR2 as SVGEGT. The CDR3 extends over 14 amino acids. V gave up 2 bases and J gave up 4 bases, with 12 bases separating them. The CDR3 DNA reads TGTGCCAGCAGTTACGGGGCGGGGACTTACGAGCAGTACTTC. This gives the protein CASSYGAGTYEQYF.

The chain combines TRBV7-2 with TRBJ2-7; no firm D call. The CDR3 has 15 residues. Per germline, CDR1 SGHTA and CDR2 FQGNSA. The V end was cut by 5 bases, the J end by 0 bases, with 14 bases between. CDR3 sequence reads: CASSRTAVGSYEQYF. CDR3 bases: TGTGCCAGCAGCCGAACGGCGGTCGGCTCCTACGAGCAGTACTTC. Full variable domain (remainder filled in from reference TRBV7-2 and TRBJ2-7): GAGVSQSPSNKVTEKGKDVELRCDPISGHTALYWYRQSLGQGLEFLIYFQGNSAPDKSGLPSDRFSAERTGGSVSTLTIQRTQQEDSAVYLCASSRTAVGSYEQYFGPGTRLTVT.

The rearrangement joins TRBV7-2 to TRBJ2-4; maybe TRBD2 (6 bases). Germline-derived CDR1 and CDR2 are SGHTA and FQGNSA. Deletions cut 5 bases from V and 0 bases from J, with 17 bases between. CDR3 length: 17 residues. CDR3 sequence (DNA): TGTGCCAGCAGCCCCCTGAGAGCGGGCGTAGCCAAAAACATTCAGTACTTC. It codes for CASSPLRAGVAKNIQYF. Full variable domain (rest looked up from reference TRBV7-2 and TRBJ2-4): GAGVSQSPSNKVTEKGKDVELRCDPISGHTALYWYRQSLGQGLEFLIYFQGNSAPDKSGLPSDRFSAERTGGSVSTLTIQRTQQEDSAVYLCASSPLRAGVAKNIQYFGAGTRLSVL.

The rearrangement uses TRBV7-6 and TRBJ2-1, with 8 bases lining up with TRBD2. Germline V lookup: CDR1 SGHVS, CDR2 FNYEAQ. This CDR3 is built from 18 residues. V dropped 0 bases and J dropped 1; count of bases not matched to a gene: 8. The CDR3 protein is CASSLAPGGQGSYNEQFF. The CDR3 region has the DNA TGTGCCAGCAGCTTAGCGCCGGGGGGGCAGGGATCCTACAATGAGCAGTTCTTC.

The chain has TRBV7-2 and TRBJ2-7; 9 positions agree with TRBD2. V shed 5 bases and J 10 bases; nucleotides not matched to a gene: 3. Germline V gene sequence: CDR1 SGHTA, CDR2 FQGNSA. CDR3 length: 11 residues. The CDR3 region has the DNA TGTGCCAGCAGCAATAGCGGGAGTCAGTACTTC. Amino acid sequence: CASSNSGSQYF.

This clonotype showed up just a few times. The rearrangement joins TRBV7-2 to TRBJ2-5; 7 bases match TRBD2. Trimming removed 5 bases from V and 5 bases from J; junction bases left unmatched: 8. Germline CDR1 SGHTA, CDR2 FQGNSA. This CDR3 is 14 amino acids long. CDR3 sequence: CASSPFSGDETQYF. As DNA, the CDR3 is TGTGCCAGCAGCCCCTTCAGCGGGGACGAGACCCAGTACTTC. Supplemented by reference TRBV7-2 and TRBJ2-5, the full variable domain reads GAGVSQSPSNKVTEKGKDVELRCDPISGHTALYWYRQSLGQGLEFLIYFQGNSAPDKSGLPSDRFSAERTGGSVSTLTIQRTQQEDSAVYLCASSPFSGDETQYFGPGTRLLVL.

V gene TRBV5-8 combines with J gene TRBJ2-1, with D possibly TRBD2 on 6 matching bases. The CDR3 contains 17 residues. Germline V gives CDR1 SGHTS, CDR2 YDEGEE. Deletions cut 1 base from V and 0 bases from J, with 14 bases between. The CDR3 here is CASSLRGTASSYNEQFF. CDR3 nucleotides: TGTGCCAGCAGCTTGCGCGGGACGGCGAGCTCCTACAATGAGCAGTTCTTC.